One sample yielded the 13 T cell receptor beta chains listed below, sequenced in a study of blood T cells in healthy people across ages. A sample-barcoded 5' primer and a J-beta primer mix were used in a second PCR of roughly 7 to 11 cycles. TCRdb itself ran the 5' RACE reads through MiXCR, one entry per CDR3 protein. The sample has 790,000 or so distinct CDR3 sequences, 45% to 70% seen once. The sequenced material came from blood. These receptors all come from a middle-aged man in good health.

The sample holds a few counts of this clonotype. V usage is TRBV28 and J usage is TRBJ1-2; the D is unclear. Germline-derived CDR1 and CDR2 are MDHEN and SYDVKM. This CDR3 is 13 amino acids long. Between the trimmed V and J ends, which lost 7 bases and 2 bases, there was a span of 11 bases. CDR3: CASKLGPNYGYTF. The CDR3 DNA follows: TGTGCCAGCAAACTTGGTCCCAACTATGGCTACACCTTC.

The chain uses TRBV7-2 and TRBJ2-2, with 9 bases fitting TRBD2. Germline CDR1 SGHTA, CDR2 FQGNSA. V was pared by 5 bases and J by 4 bases, with 8 bases of the junction left unmatched. The CDR3 sequence is 16 residues long. CDR3 in amino acids: CASSTAGGPSTGELFF. Here the CDR3 DNA reads TGTGCCAGCAGCACGGCGGGGGGGCCGAGCACCGGGGAGCTGTTTTTT.

V usage is TRBV10-3 and J usage is TRBJ2-1, with no clear D. CDR3 length: 11 residues. Trimming took off 3 bases at V and 7 bases at J, with 4 bases between the two ends. In germline, CDR1 is ENHRY, CDR2 SYGVKD. This chain's CDR3 is CAISDLNEQFF. The CDR3, as DNA: TGTGCCATCAGTGACCTTAATGAGCAGTTCTTC.

The chain links TRBV20-1 to TRBJ2-3; TRBD1 might be the D (5 bases). The CDR3 is 15 residues long. V was cut by 6 bases and J by 0 bases, with 16 bases left in between. Germline V gives CDR1 DFQATT, CDR2 SNEGSKA (reference sequence). In DNA, the CDR3 is TGCAGTGCGCGACAGAGACAGAGAAGCACAGATACGCAGTATTTT. Translating it yields CSARQRQRSTDTQYF.

V and J are TRBV27 and TRBJ1-2; 8 positions agree with TRBD1. V shed 2 bases and J 3 bases; nucleotides not matched to a gene: 8. CDR3 length: 16 residues. CDR1 is MNHEY and CDR2 is SMNVEV in the germline V gene (reference sequence). The CDR3 DNA reads as TGTGCCAGCAGTTTAAGGGGGACAGGAGGATACTATGGCTACACCTTC. This translates into CASSLRGTGGYYGYTF.

The chain combines TRBV20-1 with TRBJ1-5; D is possibly TRBD1 (6 bases). Germline lookup yields CDR1 DFQATT and CDR2 SNEGSKA (reference sequence). V was cut by 0 bases and J by 0 bases, with 12 bases left in between. There are 16 residues in the CDR3. This chain's CDR3 is CSAREPGTHSNQPQHF. CDR3 DNA sequence: TGCAGTGCTAGAGAACCCGGGACACATAGCAATCAGCCCCAGCATTTT.

The V and J genes are TRBV2 and TRBJ2-1, with 9 nucleotides matching TRBD2. CDR1 SNHLY and CDR2 FYNNEI come from the germline V gene. The CDR3 totals 15 residues. Germline trimming cut 5 bases from V and 3 bases from J; bases unmatched to any gene: 5. The CDR3 sequence: CASSQSGRSYNEQFF. CDR3 coding DNA: TGTGCCAGCAGTCAAAGCGGGAGGAGCTACAATGAGCAGTTCTTC.

This clonotype was seen a single time. The J gene is TRBJ1-2, the V gene TRBV9; 7 bases agree with TRBD1. Losses at the gene ends were 7 bases for V and 4 bases for J; bases not matched to a gene: 7. Per the germline V gene, CDR1 is SGDLS and CDR2 is YYNGEE. The CDR3 consists of 13 residues. CDR3 in amino acids: CASYRGEGYGYTF. The CDR3 DNA reads as TGTGCCAGCTACAGGGGTGAGGGCTATGGCTACACCTTC.

This clonotype has more than one count but fewer than ten. The chain links TRBV12-3 or TRBV12-4 to TRBJ1-2; 9 nucleotides agree with TRBD1. V shed 6 bases and J 0 bases; nucleotides not matched to a gene: 14. The CDR3 runs 18 residues. The CDR3 coding sequence is TGTGCCAGCAGGGGGACAGGGATTTCTGTTATGGCTAACTATGGCTACACCTTC. Its protein is CASRGTGISVMANYGYTF.

The sample holds one count of this clonotype. The genes are TRBV6-5 and TRBJ2-1; D is perhaps TRBD1 (5 bases). The CDR3 has 13 amino acids. CDR1 MNHEY and CDR2 SVGAGI come from the germline V gene. V lost 8 bases and J 9 bases, leaving 17 bases between the germline ends. CDR3 in amino acids: CASLDQGLGEQFF. The DNA for the CDR3 is TGTGCCAGCCTAGATCAGGGCCTAGGTGAGCAGTTCTTC.

The chain carries TRBV27 and TRBJ1-2; D remains ambiguous. Per the germline V gene, CDR1 is MNHEY and CDR2 is SMNVEV (reference sequence). Trimming stripped 8 bases from V and 4 bases from J, with 11 bases between. The CDR3 covers 12 residues. In nucleotides, the CDR3 is TGTGCCAGCGCCCGGGGTCCCTATGGCTACACCTTC. This encodes CASARGPYGYTF.

The chain recombines TRBV29-1 with TRBJ2-1; 7 positions match TRBD2. V was clipped by 3 bases and J by 3 bases; unmatched bases: 17. CDR3 length equals 18 residues. Germline V lookup: CDR1 SQVTM, CDR2 ANQGSEA. CDR3 residues: CSVDFFAGVVDYYNEQFF. In DNA, the CDR3 is TGCAGCGTTGACTTCTTTGCGGGAGTGGTCGACTACTACAATGAGCAGTTCTTC.

The chain employs TRBV7-2 and TRBJ2-6, with 7 bases identical to TRBD1. Germline V gene data show CDR1 as SGHTA and CDR2 as FQGNSA. V was pared by 3 bases and J by 5 bases, with 10 bases of the junction left unmatched. This CDR3 is built from 17 residues. The CDR3 coding sequence is TGTGCCAGCAGCTTTTCCAGGGGGTCTGGTAGGGCCAACGTCCTGACTTTC. Amino acid sequence: CASSFSRGSGRANVLTF.